These 29 T cell receptor beta chains share one sample of origin, sequenced in a study of blood T cells in healthy people across ages (dated by TCRdb to between 2014 and 2016). Library creation used 5' RACE. A second PCR of about 6 to 11 cycles was performed with a sample-barcoded 5' primer and a J-beta primer mix. Clones were called with MiXCR by TCRdb after fastp trimmed the public reads at Q25, and only in-frame beta chains were retained. Rows matching on CDR3 protein sequence are summarized as one entry with the most common DNA and genes. This sample has some 1,800,000 distinct CDR3 sequences in its table, and 30% to 40% of those were observed once. Together, the top ten hold roughly 24% of the sample. The sequenced sample consisted of blood. These receptors originate from a human donor in good health.

This rearrangement joins TRBV20-1 to TRBJ1-1; no clear D gene. CDR3 length equals 14 residues. Per germline, CDR1 DFQATT and CDR2 SNEGSKA (reference sequence). V dropped 4 bases and J dropped 0 bases, with 12 bases sitting between them. The CDR3 protein is CSAIYGGMNTEAFF. CDR3 in DNA: TGCAGTGCTATCTATGGTGGGATGAACACTGAAGCTTTCTTT.

In this sample, this clonotype turned up many times. The chain is built from TRBV7-3 and TRBJ2-3, with 14 bases matching TRBD2. The CDR3 length is 19 residues. V gave up 5 bases and J gave up 0 bases; unmatched junction bases: 10. Germline loops: CDR1 SGHTA, CDR2 FQGTGA. The CDR3 spells CASSPPPGLAGASTDTQYF. The CDR3 coding sequence is TGTGCCAGCAGCCCGCCTCCGGGACTAGCGGGGGCAAGCACAGATACGCAGTATTTT. The full variable domain, in which reference TRBV7-3 and TRBJ2-3 provide the parts outside the CDR3, is GAGVSQTPSNKVTEKGKYVELRCDPISGHTALYWYRQSLGQGPEFLIYFQGTGAADDSGLPNDRFFAVRPEGSVSTLKIQRTERGDSAVYLCASSPPPGLAGASTDTQYFGPGTRLTVL.

The chain couples TRBV5-1 to TRBJ2-1; TRBD2 is a possible D gene (6 bases). V lost 2 bases and J lost 5, with 20 bases in between. The CDR3 is 17 residues long. Germline V gene data show CDR1 as SGHRS and CDR2 as YFSETQ. For the CDR3, the DNA is TGCGCCAGCAGCTTATCTTATCGGGGGTGGATCCACAATGAGCAGTTCTTC. This translates into CASSLSYRGWIHNEQFF.

The V gene is TRBV4-3, the J gene TRBJ2-7; either TRBD1 or TRBD2 may fit D (5 bases each). The CDR3 runs 16 residues. Trimming removed 3 bases at V and 3 bases at J, with 18 bases between. Germline-derived CDR1 and CDR2 are LGHNA and YSLEER. The CDR3 coding sequence is TGCGCCAGCAGCCAGGTTCTCTGGGGGTCGAGCTACGAGCAGTACTTC. This encodes CASSQVLWGSSYEQYF.

This chain joins TRBV7-6 and TRBJ2-7; unclear D gene. CDR1 is SGHVS, CDR2 FNYEAQ, per germline. The CDR3 has 13 residues. The V and J ends lost 2 bases and 5 bases respectively, with 10 bases between them. This CDR3 reads CASSLFGSNEQYF. The DNA for the CDR3 is TGTGCCAGCAGCTTATTCGGTTCGAACGAGCAGTACTTC.

The rearrangement uses TRBV2 and TRBJ2-7; tentative D call: TRBD1 (7 bases). Germline V gene lookup returns CDR1 SNHLY and CDR2 FYNNEI. V dropped 3 bases and J dropped 3 bases, with 15 bases sitting between them. There are 15 residues in the CDR3. CDR3 nucleotide sequence: TGTGCCAGCAGTGATTGGGGGGACAGAGACTACGAGCAGTACTTC. It specifies CASSDWGDRDYEQYF. Supplemented by reference TRBV2 and TRBJ2-7, the full variable domain reads EPEVTQTPSHQVTQMGQEVILRCVPISNHLYFYWYRQILGQKVEFLVSFYNNEISEKSEIFDDQFSVERPDGSNFTLKIRSTKLEDSAMYFCASSDWGDRDYEQYFGPGTRLTVT.

Here the CDR3 DNA reads TGTGCCAGCCTCGAGGAGGCTTGGGGGGCCTACGAGCAGTACTTC. This sequence encodes CASLEEAWGAYEQYF. The chain joins TRBV28 to TRBJ2-7; the D gene is possibly TRBD2 (6 bases). Germline V gene sequence: CDR1 MDHEN, CDR2 SYDVKM. The CDR3 consists of 15 residues. V was cut by 8 bases and J by 2 bases, with 19 bases left in between.

This rearrangement joins TRBV6-5 to TRBJ2-4; 12 nucleotides agree with TRBD2. The DNA end is more similar to TRBJ2-7, so the J call may be wrong. The CDR3 length is 16 residues. Germline CDR1 is MNHEY and CDR2 is SVGAGI. The CDR3 sequence is CASHPTSGGLSYEQYF. CDR3 in DNA: TGTGCCAGCCATCCGACTAGCGGGGGCCTCTCCTACGAGCAGTACTTC.

About this clonotype: Sequence at one end of the junction differs from germline and may be a read error. The chain employs TRBV7-2 and TRBJ2-5; tentative D call: TRBD2 (5 bases). CDR1 is SGHTA, CDR2 FQGNSA, per germline. The CDR3 sequence is 16 residues long. The CDR3 protein is CASSLAVRRRLEAQYF. CDR3 nucleotides: TGTGCCAGCAGCTTAGCGGTGAGAAGGAGGCTAGAGGCCCAGTACTTC.

This clonotype was seen more than once but under ten times. This chain links TRBV5-1 with TRBJ2-7; TRBD1 matches 9 bases. With V trimmed by 4 bases and J by 3 bases, 14 bases remained unmatched. CDR1 is SGHRS and CDR2 is YFSETQ in the germline V gene. The CDR3 has 17 residues. CDR3 loop: CASSPSRTRDRDYEQYF. CDR3 coding DNA: TGCGCCAGCAGCCCATCACGAACGCGGGACAGGGACTACGAGCAGTACTTC.

This rearrangement joins TRBV6-4 to TRBJ1-5; unclear D gene. Germline CDR1 and CDR2: MRHNA and SNTAGT. The CDR3 has 15 amino acids. V lost 4 bases, J lost 5 bases, and 15 bases lay in between. The CDR3 DNA reads as TGTGCCAGCAGTGTAAGGCGGAGGGAGGATCAGCCCCAGCATTTT. It is translated as CASSVRRREDQPQHF.

The chain has TRBV29-1 and TRBJ2-3; 11 positions agree with TRBD1. This CDR3 contains 15 residues. Germline V gene data show CDR1 as SQVTM and CDR2 as ANQGSEA. Trimming cost V 4 bases and J 4 bases; bases outside gene matches: 7. CDR3 region: CSVADRGRRADTQYF. The DNA for the CDR3 is TGCAGCGTTGCGGACAGGGGGCGCCGCGCAGATACGCAGTATTTT.

This chain links TRBV5-6 with TRBJ1-1; the match to TRBD1 covers 7 bases. The CDR3 runs to 14 residues. Germline CDR1 and CDR2: SGHDT and YYEEEE. Trimming at V came to 2 bases and at J to 9 bases, leaving 10 bases not matched to a gene. The CDR3 sequence: CASSFYDREGQAFF. The CDR3 coding sequence is TGTGCCAGCAGCTTTTATGACAGGGAAGGGCAAGCTTTCTTT.

This clonotype was counted a few times. The chain uses TRBV7-9 and TRBJ2-3, with unresolved D. V dropped 2 bases and J dropped 0 bases, with 9 bases sitting between them. CDR3 length equals 15 residues. Germline values: CDR1 SEHNR, CDR2 FQNEAQ (reference sequence). This CDR3 reads CASSLSLGSTDTQYF. CDR3 DNA: TGTGCCAGCAGCTTATCCTTGGGGAGCACAGATACGCAGTATTTT.

This clonotype was detected once. A read error may produce the germline difference seen at one junction end. The chain employs TRBV5-1 and TRBJ2-5; D is unresolved. This CDR3 comprises 14 residues. The germline V gene encodes CDR1 SGHRS and CDR2 YFSETQ. This CDR3 is CASNLAMGLETQYF. The CDR3 DNA reads as TGCGCCAGCAACTTGGCCATGGGGTTGGAGACCCAGTACTTC.

Only one count was recorded for this clonotype. This chain uses TRBV27 with TRBJ2-7; TRBD1 is a possible D gene (6 bases). V lost 3 bases, J lost 7 bases, and 19 bases lay in between. Germline values: CDR1 MNHEY, CDR2 SMNVEV (reference sequence). CDR3 length equals 15 residues. CDR3 amino acids: CASSFRAGVMGEQYF. DNA of the CDR3: TGTGCCAGCAGTTTTAGGGCAGGGGTTATGGGAGAGCAGTACTTC.

The rearrangement joins TRBV14 to TRBJ1-1; D gene uncertain. CDR3 length: 13 residues. The germline V gene has CDR1 SGHDN and CDR2 FVKESK. V shed 6 bases and J shed 3 bases, with 11 bases lying between them. In DNA form, the CDR3 reads TGTGCCAGCAGTAGTGGGCTTGACACTGAAGCTTTCTTT. Encoded protein: CASSSGLDTEAFF.

Notes on this clonotype: One end of the junction is discordant with germline, which a read error may explain. The rearrangement links TRBV18 to TRBJ2-5; 7 bases line up with TRBD2. The end of the DNA aligns better with TRBJ2-7, so the J call may be wrong. The CDR3 has 13 residues. CDR1 and CDR2 from the germline V gene are KGHSH and LQKENI. CDR3 protein: CANSPGLRNEQYF. CDR3 bases: TGTGCCAACTCACCGGGACTAAGGAACGAGCAGTACTTC.

The chain has TRBV29-1 and TRBJ2-4, with TRBD1 identical over 9 bases. The assigned J gene may be wrong: the sequence end matches TRBJ2-7 better. CDR1 is SQVTM and CDR2 is ANQGSEA in the germline V gene. The CDR3 consists of 13 residues. Written as DNA, the CDR3 is TGCAGCGTTTCACAGGGGGCAAATCTCGAGCAGTACTTC. As protein: CSVSQGANLEQYF.

This clonotype was picked up a small number of times. The rearrangement uses TRBV7-8 and TRBJ2-7; 9 nucleotides match TRBD1. Germline values: CDR1 SGHVS, CDR2 FQNEAQ. Trimming at V came to 4 bases and at J to 3 bases, leaving 4 bases not matched to a gene. CDR3 length: 14 residues. The CDR3 DNA is TGTGCCAGCAGCTGGGGACAGGGAAACTACGAGCAGTACTTC. Its translation is CASSWGQGNYEQYF. The complete variable domain, with remaining parts taken from reference TRBV7-8 and TRBJ2-7, reads GAGVSQSPRYKVAKRGQDVALRCDPISGHVSLFWYQQALGQGPEFLTYFQNEAQLDKSGLPSDRFFAERPEGSVSTLKIQRTQQEDSAVYLCASSWGQGNYEQYFGPGTRLTVT.

The rearrangement links TRBV9 to TRBJ1-2; D not certain. Germline CDR1 reads SGDLS; CDR2 reads YYNGEE. This CDR3 is built from 13 residues. The V and J ends lost 4 bases and 4 bases respectively, with 11 bases between them. CDR3 region: CASSPIQGYGYTF. The CDR3 DNA reads as TGTGCCAGCAGCCCGATACAAGGCTATGGCTACACCTTC.

This chain links TRBV6-2 or TRBV6-3 with TRBJ1-5; D uncertain. Trimming stripped 1 base from V and 6 bases from J, with 13 bases between. Germline assignment: CDR1 MNHEY and CDR2 SVGEGT. This CDR3 spans 15 amino acids. The CDR3 DNA follows: TGTGCCAGCAGTTACTGGAGAGACCGGGTTCAGCCCCAGCATTTT. This codes for CASSYWRDRVQPQHF.

The genes are TRBV20-1 and TRBJ1-5; D remains unclear. From germline, CDR1 is DFQATT and CDR2 SNEGSKA (reference sequence). V was clipped by 3 bases and J by 6 bases, with 12 bases between them. The CDR3 totals 13 residues. CDR3 sequence: CSASPQTGQPQHF. In DNA, the CDR3 is TGCAGTGCTAGTCCCCAGACCGGTCAGCCCCAGCATTTT.

A few counts support this clonotype. This chain connects TRBV4-1 to TRBJ1-2; a weak D match, TRBD1 (5 bases). Germline CDR1 is MGHRA and CDR2 is YSYEKL. V was trimmed by 1 base and J by 4 bases, leaving 13 bases between them. CDR3 size: 15 residues. The CDR3 spells CASSQGPDRIYGYTF. The CDR3 nucleotides are TGCGCCAGCAGCCAAGGGCCCGACAGAATCTATGGCTACACCTTC.

The V gene is TRBV12-3 or TRBV12-4, the J gene TRBJ1-1; D is unclear. The CDR3 runs 14 residues. Deletions cut 5 bases from V and 1 base from J, with 11 bases between. This chain's CDR3 is CASSLGIRNTEAFF. Here the CDR3 DNA reads TGTGCCAGCAGTCTCGGGATCAGGAACACTGAAGCTTTCTTT.

The rearrangement links TRBV7-6 to TRBJ1-2; 8 nucleotides agree with TRBD1. The junction had 12 bases not matched to a gene; V was cut back by 6 bases and J by 0 bases. The CDR3 runs to 17 residues. The V gene's germline CDR1 is SGHVS and CDR2 FNYEAQ. CDR3 bases: TGTGCCAGCAGTTCTAGCCTAAACAGGGGGGCTAACTATGGCTACACCTTC. Its protein is CASSSSLNRGANYGYTF.

This clonotype was found a few times. V gene TRBV30 combines with J gene TRBJ1-2; no clear D. The length of the CDR3 is 12 residues. Trimming left V 2 bases short and J 7 bases short, with 11 bases between. Germline CDR1 is GTSNPN and CDR2 is SVGIG (reference sequence). This chain's CDR3 is CAWSRQTAGYTF. CDR3 DNA sequence: TGTGCCTGGAGTCGCCAGACGGCTGGCTACACCTTC.

Here the CDR3 reads CASRRTGQVYYSNQPQHF. In DNA form, the CDR3 reads TGTGCCAGTAGAAGGACAGGACAGGTATACTATAGCAATCAGCCCCAGCATTTT. The rearrangement links TRBV19 to TRBJ1-5, with 7 bases fitting TRBD1. The J segment lost 0 bases and the V segment lost 6 bases, leaving 14 bases of the junction unmatched. CDR3 length: 18 amino acids. The germline CDR1 and CDR2 sequences are LNHDA and SQIVND (reference sequence).

V and J are TRBV20-1 and TRBJ2-5, with a weak D call TRBD2 (5 bases). The last part of the DNA fits TRBJ2-7 better; the J call may be wrong. The CDR3 spans 12 residues. Germline lookup yields CDR1 DFQATT and CDR2 SNEGSKA (reference sequence). CDR3 protein: CSATSHPYEQYF. The CDR3 nucleotides read TGCAGTGCTACTAGCCATCCCTACGAGCAGTACTTC.